This T cell receptor (beta chain) was recorded in a study of OX40 agonist ivuxolimab in advanced cancers. The repertoire was sequenced with immunoSEQ multiplex PCR; TCRdb's copy has only in-frame clones and lacks some. The sample yields over 55,000 clones, roughly 84% seen once. Autoimmune disease history or systemic immunosuppression disqualified patients. V was shortened by 0 bases and J by 3 bases, with 8 bases between the two germline ends. This CDR3 contains 14 residues. Per germline, CDR1 SGHDT and CDR2 YYEEEE. Sequencing was performed on CD4+ or CD8+ T cells sorted from blood, taken in a trial of the OX40 agonist ivuxolimab. V usage is TRBV5-6 and J usage is TRBJ2-3; D might be TRBD1 (5 bases). This TCR came from an adult with an advanced solid tumor such as melanoma, head and neck, liver or kidney cancer. CDR3 bases: TGTGCCAGCAGCTTGGCAGGGTTTACAGATACGCAGTATTTT. Its translation: CASSLAGFTDTQYF.